Described below is a single T cell receptor beta chain sequence and its context. The sample comes from a study of shared clonotypes between healthy human individuals. This table comes from immunoSEQ multiplex PCR, and its TCRdb copy is limited to in-frame clones, with some not included. The sample has 2,100,000 or so clones, approximately 96% seen once; the top ten hold 0.1% to 0.15%. The CDR3 consists of 13 residues. Germline CDR1 MGHDK, CDR2 SYGVNS. Trimming pared 10 bases from V and 3 bases from J, leaving 15 bases between. This receptor was obtained from a man younger than 35 in good health. Sequenced input: naive CD4+ T cells sorted from blood. Sample subset: CD45RA+ positively selected. V is TRBV25-1 and J is TRBJ1-2; no reliable D call. The CDR3 DNA reads as TGTGCCACGGCTGGGTATCTGGACTATGGCTACACCTTC. Amino acids: CATAGYLDYGYTF.